This T cell receptor (beta chain) derives from a study of cytomegalovirus exposure and HLA in healthy donors. PCR was performed using 60 Vbeta and 13 Jbeta primers. TCRdb's table, derived via immunoSEQ multiplex PCR, lists solely in-frame clones and lacks some. The data contain roughly 130,000 clones, approximately 86% of them singletons. Trimming pared 6 bases from V and 5 bases from J, leaving 13 bases between. The V gene's germline CDR1 is SQVTM and CDR2 ANQGSEA. The CDR3 runs to 12 residues. The source material was PBMCs. The J gene is TRBJ2-5, the V gene TRBV29-1, with D maybe TRBD1 (6 bases). The receptor comes from a boy aged 5 to 17 in good health and CMV-seronegative. The CDR3 reads CSVAGRGETQYF. As DNA, the CDR3 is TGCAGCGTGGCAGGCAGGGGTGAGACCCAGTACTTC. Combining the CDR3 with reference TRBV29-1 and TRBJ2-5 gives the whole variable domain SAVISQKPSRDICQRGTSLTIQCQVDSQVTMMFWYRQQPGQSLTLIATANQGSEATYESGFVIDKFPISRPNLTFSTLTVSNMSPEDSSIYLCSVAGRGETQYFGPGTRLLVL.